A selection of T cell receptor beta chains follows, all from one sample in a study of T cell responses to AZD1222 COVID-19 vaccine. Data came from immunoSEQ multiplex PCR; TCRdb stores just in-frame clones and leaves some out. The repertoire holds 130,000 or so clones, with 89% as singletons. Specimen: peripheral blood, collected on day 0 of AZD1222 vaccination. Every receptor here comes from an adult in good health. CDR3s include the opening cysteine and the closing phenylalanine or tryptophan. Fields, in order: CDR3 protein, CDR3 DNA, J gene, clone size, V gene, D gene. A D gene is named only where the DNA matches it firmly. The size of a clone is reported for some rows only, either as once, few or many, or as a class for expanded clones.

cdr3_aa: CAISERTAGANQPQHF; cdr3_nt: TGTGCCATCAGTGAGCGGACGGCGGGGGCAAATCAGCCCCAGCATTTT; j_call: TRBJ1-5; clone_size: -; v_call: TRBV10-3; d_call: -
cdr3_aa: CAISEDRVGTEAFF; cdr3_nt: TGTGCCATCAGTGAAGACAGGGTTGGCACTGAAGCTTTCTTT; j_call: TRBJ1-1; clone_size: -; v_call: TRBV10-3; d_call: TRBD1
cdr3_aa: CASSLMRRDTQYF; cdr3_nt: TGTGCCAGCAGCTTAATGAGGCGGGATACGCAGTATTTT; j_call: TRBJ2-3; clone_size: -; v_call: TRBV7-2; d_call: -
cdr3_aa: CASSSASSYEQYF; cdr3_nt: TGTGCCAGCAGCTCCGCGAGCTCCTACGAGCAGTACTTC; j_call: TRBJ2-7; clone_size: few; v_call: TRBV6-2/TRBV6-3; d_call: -
cdr3_aa: CASSLEGTDTQYF; cdr3_nt: TGTGCCAGCAGCTTAGAGGGAACAGATACGCAGTATTTT; j_call: TRBJ2-3; clone_size: -; v_call: TRBV7-9; d_call: -
cdr3_aa: CASSVRPSSYNEQFF; cdr3_nt: TGTGCCAGCAGCGTACGGCCGAGCTCCTACAATGAGCAGTTCTTC; j_call: TRBJ2-1; clone_size: once; v_call: TRBV7-2; d_call: -
cdr3_aa: CASSIYAAVRNEQFF; cdr3_nt: TGTGCCAGTAGTATCTATGCTGCGGTTCGCAATGAGCAGTTCTTC; j_call: TRBJ2-1; clone_size: few; v_call: TRBV19; d_call: -
cdr3_aa: CASRRLAGVSEQYF; cdr3_nt: TGTGCCAGCCGCAGACTAGCGGGAGTGAGCGAGCAGTACTTC; j_call: TRBJ2-7; clone_size: -; v_call: TRBV7-2; d_call: TRBD2
cdr3_aa: CASRLGETEAFF; cdr3_nt: TGTGCCAGCCGATTGGGGGAGACTGAAGCTTTCTTT; j_call: TRBJ1-1; clone_size: -; v_call: TRBV18; d_call: -
cdr3_aa: CASSRGTSGSSYEQYF; cdr3_nt: TGTGCCAGCAGTCGCGGGACTAGCGGGAGCTCCTACGAGCAGTACTTC; j_call: TRBJ2-7; clone_size: -; v_call: TRBV27; d_call: TRBD2
cdr3_aa: CASSLDTSNQPQHF; cdr3_nt: TGTGCCAGCAGCTTAGACACCAGCAATCAGCCCCAGCATTTT; j_call: TRBJ1-5; clone_size: -; v_call: TRBV7-2; d_call: -
cdr3_aa: CASSSRTGNSPLHF; cdr3_nt: TGCGCCAGCAGCTCACGGACAGGGAATTCACCCCTCCACTTT; j_call: TRBJ1-6; clone_size: -; v_call: TRBV5-1; d_call: TRBD1
cdr3_aa: CASSFRQDGNNEQFF; cdr3_nt: TGTGCCAGCAGCTTTAGGCAGGACGGTAACAATGAGCAGTTCTTC; j_call: TRBJ2-1; clone_size: once; v_call: TRBV9; d_call: -
cdr3_aa: CASSESAAGGGGQYF; cdr3_nt: TGTGCCAGCTCCGAATCGGCAGCGGGAGGGGGCGGGCAGTACTTC; j_call: TRBJ2-7; clone_size: once; v_call: TRBV28; d_call: TRBD2